This TCR beta chain was sequenced for a study of Tregs in tolerant kidney transplant recipients. Clones were sequenced by immunoSEQ multiplex PCR, and TCRdb holds only the in-frame ones, with some missing. The table includes about 94,000 clones, 90% to 95% detected once. Regarding the study as a whole: This study did not directly address biological reproducibility.

Comment on this clone: Antigen unknown.

The CDR3 is made up of 13 amino acids. The V gene's germline CDR1 is SGHTA and CDR2 FQGNSA. Trimming stripped 5 bases from V and 2 bases from J, with 9 bases between. The clonotype originates from a human donor who received a combined kidney and bone marrow transplant. The material sequenced was CD4+ T cells from blood, taken before the transplant. The V call is TRBV7-2, the J call TRBJ2-5; possibly TRBD2 for D (5 bases). CDR3 sequence (DNA): TGTGCCAGCAGCCCTAGCCCTCAAGAGACCCAGTACTTC. Its protein is CASSPSPQETQYF.